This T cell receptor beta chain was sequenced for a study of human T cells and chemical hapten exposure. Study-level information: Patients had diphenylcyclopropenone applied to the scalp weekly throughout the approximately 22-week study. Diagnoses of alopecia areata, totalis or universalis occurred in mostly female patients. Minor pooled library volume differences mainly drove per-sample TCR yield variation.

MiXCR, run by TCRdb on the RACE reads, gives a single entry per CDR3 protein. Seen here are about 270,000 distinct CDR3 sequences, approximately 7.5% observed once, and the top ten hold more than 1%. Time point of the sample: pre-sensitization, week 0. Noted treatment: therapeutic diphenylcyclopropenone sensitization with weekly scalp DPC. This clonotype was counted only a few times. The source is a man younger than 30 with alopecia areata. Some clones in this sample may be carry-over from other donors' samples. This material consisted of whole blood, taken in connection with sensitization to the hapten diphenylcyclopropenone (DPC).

This CDR3 is CASSLYGNNEQFF. CDR3 nucleotide sequence: TGTGCCAGCAGCTTATACGGTAACAATGAGCAGTTCTTC. This chain uses TRBV11-3 with TRBJ2-1; the D is unclear. Between the trimmed V and J ends, which lost 2 bases and 5 bases, there was a span of 7 bases. Germline V gene lookup returns CDR1 SGHNT and CDR2 YENEEA. The CDR3 is 13 amino acids.